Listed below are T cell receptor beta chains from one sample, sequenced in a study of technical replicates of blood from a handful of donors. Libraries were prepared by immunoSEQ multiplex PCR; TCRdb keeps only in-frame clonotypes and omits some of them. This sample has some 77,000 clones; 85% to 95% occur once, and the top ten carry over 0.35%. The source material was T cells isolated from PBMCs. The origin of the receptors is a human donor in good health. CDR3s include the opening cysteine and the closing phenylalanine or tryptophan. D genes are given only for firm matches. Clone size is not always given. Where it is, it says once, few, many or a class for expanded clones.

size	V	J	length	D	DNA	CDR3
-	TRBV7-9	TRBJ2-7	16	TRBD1	TGTGCCAGCAGCTTTGCAGGGGACAGGGTCCCCCACGAGCAGTACTTC	CASSFAGDRVPHEQYF
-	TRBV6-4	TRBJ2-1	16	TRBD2	TGTGCCAGCAGTGACTCAGAAGCGGGAACGTACAATGAGCAGTTCTTC	CASSDSEAGTYNEQFF
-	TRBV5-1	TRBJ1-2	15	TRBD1	TGCGCCAGCAGCTTGGGCCAGGGGGCCGTTGAGGGCTACACCTTC	CASSLGQGAVEGYTF
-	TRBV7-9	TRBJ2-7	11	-	TGTGCCAGCAGTTCTACCTACGAGCAGTACTTC	CASSSTYEQYF
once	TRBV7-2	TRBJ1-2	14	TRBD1	TGTGCCAGCAGCCCACAGGGGGTTTACTATGGCTACACCTTC	CASSPQGVYYGYTF
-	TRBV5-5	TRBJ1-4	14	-	TGTGCCAGCAGCTTGGGGGGGGCTAATGAAAAACTGTTTTTT	CASSLGGANEKLFF
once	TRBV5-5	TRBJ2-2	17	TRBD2	TGTGCCAGCAGCCCCAGACTAGCGCAGGCGAACACCGGGGAGCTGTTTTTT	CASSPRLAQANTGELFF
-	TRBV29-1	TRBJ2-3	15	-	TGCAGCGTTGATAGGCAGACTCCGCAGGGACTTGAGCAGTATTTT	CSVDRQTPQGLEQYF
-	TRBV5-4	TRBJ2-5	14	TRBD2	TGTGCCAGCAGAGATAGCGGGAGTTGGGAGACCCAGTACTTC	CASRDSGSWETQYF
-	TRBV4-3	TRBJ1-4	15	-	TGCGCCAGCAGCCAAGATGCAGGGCCCAATGAAAAACTGTTTTTT	CASSQDAGPNEKLFF
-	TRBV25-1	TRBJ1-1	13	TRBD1	TGTGCCAGCACAGGACAGGGCTACACTGAAGCTTTCTTT	CASTGQGYTEAFF
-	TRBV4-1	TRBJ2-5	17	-	TGCGCCAGCAGCCAAGTATTCTCTGCGGGAAGTGTAGAGACCCAGTACTTC	CASSQVFSAGSVETQYF
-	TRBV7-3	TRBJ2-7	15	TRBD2	TGTGCCAGCAGCTCCCTAGCGGGAGGCCTCTACGAGCAGTACTTC	CASSSLAGGLYEQYF
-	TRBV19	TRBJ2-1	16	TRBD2	TGTGCCAGTAGTAAAATTCTAGCGGAAATATACAATGAGCAGTTCTTC	CASSKILAEIYNEQFF
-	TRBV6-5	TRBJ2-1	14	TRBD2	TGTGCCAGCAGTTACGGGACTACCTACAATGAGCAGTTCTTC	CASSYGTTYNEQFF
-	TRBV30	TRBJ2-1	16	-	TGTGCCTGGAGTACATGGACAGTCGGTAGGGTCAATGAGCAGTTCTTC	CAWSTWTVGRVNEQFF
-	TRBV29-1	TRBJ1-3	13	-	TGCAGCGTCGACGACAGCTCTGGAAACACCATATATTTT	CSVDDSSGNTIYF
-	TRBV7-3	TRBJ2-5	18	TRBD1	TGTGCCAGCAGCTTATACGGAAGGATACTAGGGGGACAGGAGACCCAGTACTTC	CASSLYGRILGGQETQYF
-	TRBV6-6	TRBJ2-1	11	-	TGTGCCAGCAGGGTGGCCAATGAGCAGTTCTTC	CASRVANEQFF
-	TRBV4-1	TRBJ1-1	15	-	TGCGCCAGCAGCCAAGATCAGAGGTTCACAGGGCGAACTTTCTTT	CASSQDQRFTGRTFF
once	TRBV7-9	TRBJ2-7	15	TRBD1	TGTGCCAGCAGTCCAGGACAGGGTCGGTCCTACGAGCAGTACTTC	CASSPGQGRSYEQYF
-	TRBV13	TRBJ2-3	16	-	TGTGCCAGCAGCCCTTGGGGGCCGGGCAGCACAGATACGCAGTATTTT	CASSPWGPGSTDTQYF
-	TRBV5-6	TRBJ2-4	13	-	TGTGCCAGCAGCCCCCAGGTTGTAGACATTCAGTACTTC	CASSPQVVDIQYF
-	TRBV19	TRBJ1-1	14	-	TGTGCCAGTATTTTATCCACTTCAAACACTGAAGCTTTCTTT	CASILSTSNTEAFF
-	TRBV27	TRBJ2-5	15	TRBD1	TGTGCCAGCAGTTTAAGCGACAGGGTAAGGGGGACCCAGTACTTC	CASSLSDRVRGTQYF
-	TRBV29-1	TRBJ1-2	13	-	TGCAGCGTTGAAGAAAGAGAGCGCTATGGCTACACCTTC	CSVEERERYGYTF
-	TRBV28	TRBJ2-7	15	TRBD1	TGTGCCACCAGTTTAGAGGGGACAGGGATAGACGAGCAGTACTTC	CATSLEGTGIDEQYF
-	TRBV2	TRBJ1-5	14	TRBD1	TGTGCCAGCAGTGGACAGGGGACAGCTCAGCCCCAGCATTTT	CASSGQGTAQPQHF
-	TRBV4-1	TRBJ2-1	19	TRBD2	TGCGCCAGCAGCCAAGGGACTAGCGGGTTAGCCTCCCGCTACAATGAGCAGTTCTTC	CASSQGTSGLASRYNEQFF
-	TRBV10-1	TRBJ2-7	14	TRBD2	TGCGCCAGCAGTGACGCGGGGGGGTCCTACGAGCAGTACTTC	CASSDAGGSYEQYF
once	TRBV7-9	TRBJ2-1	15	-	TGTGCCAGCAGCGGAATACAGGGTTTCTACAATGAGCAGTTCTTC	CASSGIQGFYNEQFF
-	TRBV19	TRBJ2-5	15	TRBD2	TGTGCCAGTAGTAGGGAGACGGGAGGGAAGGAGACCCAGTACTTC	CASSRETGGKETQYF
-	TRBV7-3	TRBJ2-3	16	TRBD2	TGTGCCAGCAGCCCTCAGGCGGGGGTGGGAACAGATACGCAGTATTTT	CASSPQAGVGTDTQYF
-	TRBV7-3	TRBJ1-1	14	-	TGTGCCAGCAGCTTAAGTTCCATGAACACTGAAGCTTTCTTT	CASSLSSMNTEAFF
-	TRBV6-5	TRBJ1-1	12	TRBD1	TGTGCCAGCAGACCGGGACAGGGGTTTGCTTTCTTT	CASRPGQGFAFF
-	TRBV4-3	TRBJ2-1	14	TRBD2	TGCGCCAGCAGGTGGGTAGCGGGAGGATATGAGCAGTTCTTC	CASRWVAGGYEQFF
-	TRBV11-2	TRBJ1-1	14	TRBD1	TGTGCCAGCAGCCCTTGGGACAGTGACACTGAAGCTTTCTTT	CASSPWDSDTEAFF
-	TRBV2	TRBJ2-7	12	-	TGTGCCAGCAGATATAGCCTATACGAGCAGTACTTC	CASRYSLYEQYF
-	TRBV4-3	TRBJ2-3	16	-	TGCGCCAGCAGCCAAGATGGGAGCGGGAGCACAGATACGCAGTATTTT	CASSQDGSGSTDTQYF
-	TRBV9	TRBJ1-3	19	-	TGTGCCAGCAGCTCATACCACCCTATTAGACATAGCTCTGGAAACACCATATATTTT	CASSSYHPIRHSSGNTIYF
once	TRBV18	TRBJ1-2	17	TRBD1	TGTGCCAGCTCACCAACGATTGAACAGGGGGCCGTCTATGGCTACACCTTC	CASSPTIEQGAVYGYTF